This TCR beta chain is from a study of T cell repertoires in cytomegalovirus infection. Germline CDR1 reads DFQATT; CDR2 reads SNEGSKA (reference sequence). Trimming took 4 bases from V and 3 from J, leaving 17 bases between them. This CDR3 is built from 15 residues. This clonotype was seen only once. TCRdb re-called the reads with MiXCR, one entry per CDR3 protein. The table includes over 250,000 distinct CDR3 sequences, roughly 24% detected once. The sequencing input was PBMCs. The source of this sequence is a human donor in good health (CMV status not recorded). Some clones in this sample may be carry-over from other donors' samples. The V and J genes are TRBV20-1 and TRBJ2-3; D is unclear. The chain's CDR3 is CSATILYLGTDTQYF. CDR3 sequence (DNA): TGCAGTGCTACAATCCTATACCTAGGGACAGATACGCAGTATTTT.